This TCR beta chain was obtained from a study of blood T cell repertoires in COVID-19 (dated by TCRdb to the early 2020s). At the level of the whole study: Collaborator samples came from the United States, Italy and Spain and covered acute and convalescent phases of COVID-19. The prospective study material was composed of cDNA or gDNA derived from T cells, B-cell-depleted T cells, or PBMCs. Subjects who had been exposed to COVID-19, were actively infected with it, or had recovered from it provided the deeply sampled blood TCRbeta repertoires that made up the dataset. The repertoires were made available in a free public database intended to serve as a resource for research on the immune response to SARS-CoV-2. Samples were obtained from the ongoing ImmuneRACE study (first 160 participants) and from 1,000 to 1,500 subjects provided by 6 global collaborators. Sample metadata almost always included a de-identified subject ID, COVID-19 status, age in years and sex. HLA class I and class II types, where available, came from metadata supplied by the sample provider rather than from assay-based typing. General study outcomes and caveats: The quantity of clinical and demographic metadata differed by source and by participant and was supplied without curation.

At one collaborating source in Seattle, patients were enrolled during active infection and were followed longitudinally through the course of disease. Each collaborating institution followed its own protocols to collect whole blood in K2EDTA tubes. For TCRbeta analysis, collaborators shipped samples as frozen whole blood, isolated PBMCs, or DNA extracted from either of those sample types. TCRbeta CDR3 regions were amplified from genomic DNA by means of the immunoSEQ Assay, a bias-controlled multiplex PCR. The original pipeline was this. Nucleated cell counts per sample were estimated from amplification of reference gene primers within the assay. To quantify the absolute abundance of each unique TCRbeta CDR3 rearrangement, sequence reads were collapsed and filtered. For each sample, productive Simpson clonality was calculated as the square root of Simpson's diversity index over productive rearrangements. TCRdb stores this immuneACCESS table with in-frame sequences only. Part of the clones is absent; in the studies checked, under half of the shortfall reflects unresolved V genes, and no reason is known for the rest. For V, J and clone size, that table is used; D and trimming come from the DNA. This sample holds around 60,000 clones; almost 85% were observed only once. About 16% of the sample is held by the ten biggest clonotypes.

Worth noting for this clone: The target of this receptor is not known. Base qualities were left out, and no much larger clone turns up one base away.

CDR1 SGHRS and CDR2 YFSETQ are derived from the germline V gene. The CDR3, cysteine through phenylalanine, is 13 amino acids long. This entry keeps only the CDR3 DNA: 39 bases, framed from base 1. Unmatched junction bases come to 2, with V trimmed by 2 bases and J by 4 bases. This chain is built from TRBV5-1 and TRBJ1-2, and 7 junction bases match TRBD1. The source material was peripheral blood. This receptor was obtained from a man between 60 and 75 years old with COVID-19, enrolled during active disease. The nucleotide sequence reads TGCGCCAGCAGCTTAGACAGGGTCTATGGCTACACCTTC. This translates into CASSLDRVYGYTF.